This paragraph covers one T cell receptor (beta chain) sequence. The antigen remains unidentified. Clones were read by immunoSEQ multiplex PCR, and TCRdb kept only the in-frame ones, dropping some. This sample has around 80,000 clones; 90% to 96% occur once, and the top ten carry under 2%. The time point denotes: recipient sample about 28 days before transplant, after cytoreduction. Recipient blood drawn about 28 days pretransplant and days 30, 100, 180 after. J gave up 2 bases and V 1 base, and 7 bases lay outside the gene matches. The germline V gene encodes CDR1 SEHNR and CDR2 FQNEAQ (reference sequence). The CDR3 has 16 amino acids. This specimen belongs to a study of T cell clonotyping in hematopoietic cell transplantation. Study-wide results and caveats: Recipient TCR diversity dropped after transplant; expanded clonotypes rose from day 30 to 180. No sorting was done, leaving CD4 and CD8 contributions mixed.

The chain employs TRBV7-9 and TRBJ2-7, with 8 positions matching TRBD1. This specimen was peripheral blood mononuclear cells, taken before stem cell transplant. The receptor comes from a woman in her 50s with acute myeloid leukemia. Some clones in this sample may be carry-over from other donors' samples. The chain's CDR3 is CASSLGGADRAYEQYF. In DNA form, the CDR3 reads TGTGCCAGCAGCTTAGGGGGGGCGGACAGGGCCTACGAGCAGTACTTC.